Shown below are 18 T cell receptor beta chains from a single sample sequenced in a study of long-term antiretroviral therapy in people with HIV. The run of the v3.0 immunoSEQ assay was at survey level. Profiling relied on immunoSEQ multiplex PCR, and the TCRdb table lists in-frame clones only, not all of them. The data contain roughly 18,000 clones, approximately 90% of them seen just once; the ten biggest clones take up nearly 9.5%. The material was unsorted PBMCs, obtained 4.2 years after starting antiretroviral therapy. These receptor sequences come from a man between 50 and 59 years old with HIV.

This chain joins TRBV5-4 and TRBJ2-3; weak D call: TRBD1 (5 bases). CDR1 and CDR2 from the germline V gene are SGHNT and YYREEE (reference sequence). Trimming pared 4 bases from V and 0 bases from J, leaving 12 bases between. This CDR3 has 15 amino acids. CDR3 sequence: CASSPNRPSTDTQYF. CDR3 nucleotides: TGTGCCAGCAGCCCCAACAGGCCTAGCACAGATACGCAGTATTTT.

The J gene is TRBJ2-6, the V gene TRBV2; 7 positions agree with TRBD1. This CDR3 comprises 15 residues. Trimming took 7 bases from V and 3 from J; bases not matched to a gene: 6. Germline CDR1 is SNHLY and CDR2 is FYNNEI. The CDR3 sequence is CASNRQGGGANVLTF. The CDR3 DNA is TGTGCCAGCAATCGACAGGGTGGTGGGGCCAACGTCCTGACTTTC. Drawing the rest from reference TRBV2 and TRBJ2-6, the complete variable domain is EPEVTQTPSHQVTQMGQEVILRCVPISNHLYFYWYRQILGQKVEFLVSFYNNEISEKSEIFDDQFSVERPDGSNFTLKIRSTKLEDSAMYFCASNRQGGGANVLTFGAGSRLTVL.

This clone was detected a few times. The rearrangement links TRBV5-1 to TRBJ1-5; D possibly corresponds to TRBD1 (5 bases). The CDR3 runs to 13 residues. Germline V gives CDR1 SGHRS, CDR2 YFSETQ. Deletions cut 2 bases from V and 4 bases from J, with 7 bases between. The chain's CDR3 is CASSLDRNQPQHF. As DNA, the CDR3 is TGCGCCAGCAGCTTAGACAGAAATCAGCCCCAGCATTTT.

V and J are TRBV30 and TRBJ1-1; D gene unclear. The CDR3 extends over 13 amino acids. Germline CDR1 is GTSNPN and CDR2 is SVGIG (reference sequence). Trimming left V 0 bases short and J 0 bases short, with 5 bases between. The DNA for the CDR3 is TGTGCCTGGAGTGTGGGTATGAACACTGAAGCTTTCTTT. It encodes CAWSVGMNTEAFF.

The chain is built from TRBV6-5 and TRBJ2-4; TRBD1 matches 7 bases. Losses at the gene ends were 6 bases for V and 8 bases for J; bases not matched to a gene: 10. The CDR3 length is 14 residues. From germline, CDR1 is MNHEY and CDR2 SVGAGI. The CDR3 DNA follows: TGTGCCAGCAGCCAGGCAGGGGGAAGGGACATTCAGTACTTC. Amino acids: CASSQAGGRDIQYF.

The chain combines TRBV6-6 with TRBJ2-2, with 7 bases matching TRBD1. Germline-derived CDR1 and CDR2 are MNHNY and SVGAGI (reference sequence). The CDR3 has 14 residues. V lost 4 bases, J lost 1 base, and 0 bases stayed unmatched. CDR3 in amino acids: CASSWTGNTGELFF. CDR3 DNA: TGTGCCAGCAGTTGGACAGGGAACACCGGGGAGCTGTTTTTT.

The chain employs TRBV7-8 and TRBJ2-7, with D tentatively TRBD2 (7 bases). CDR3 length equals 16 residues. The germline V gene encodes CDR1 SGHVS and CDR2 FQNEAQ. V gave up 1 base and J gave up 0 bases, with 13 bases separating them. This CDR3 is CASSLVAGASSYEQYF. The CDR3 nucleotides read TGTGCCAGCAGCTTAGTCGCGGGGGCCAGCTCCTACGAGCAGTACTTC.

V and J are TRBV30 and TRBJ2-3, with 7 bases matching TRBD2. Germline trimming cut 1 base from V and 4 bases from J; bases unmatched to any gene: 8. Germline loops: CDR1 GTSNPN, CDR2 SVGIG (reference sequence). The CDR3 loop spans 15 amino acids. The DNA for the CDR3 is TGTGCCTGGAGTGGGAAGCGGGGAGGTCCAGATACGCAGTATTTT. Translation gives CAWSGKRGGPDTQYF.

CDR3 loop: CAISESEVGVNTEAFF. CDR3 bases: TGTGCCATCAGTGAGTCGGAGGTAGGGGTCAACACTGAAGCTTTCTTT. This chain uses TRBV10-3 with TRBJ1-1; TRBD1 is a possible D gene (5 bases). V was shortened by 0 bases and J by 2 bases, with 13 bases between the two germline ends. The CDR3 spans 16 residues. Germline V CDR1 and CDR2: ENHRY, SYGVKD.

In the case of this clone: The sample holds other DNA sequences that translate to the same CDR3. The gene calls are TRBV4-1 and TRBJ2-7; 7 nucleotides line up with TRBD1. Germline CDR1 reads MGHRA; CDR2 reads YSYEKL. This CDR3 has 15 amino acids. J gave up 3 bases and V 3 bases, and 8 bases lay outside the gene matches. The CDR3 bases are TGCGCCAGCAGCCACCCCGGCGGACAGGTCTACGAGCAGTACTTC. As protein: CASSHPGGQVYEQYF.

This clone has more than one count but fewer than ten. The chain recombines TRBV30 with TRBJ2-7; D is ambiguous. Germline CDR1 is GTSNPN and CDR2 is SVGIG (reference sequence). Trimming removed 0 bases at V and 2 bases at J, with 8 bases between. The CDR3 covers 13 residues. CDR3 sequence reads: CAWSVHLTYEQYF. CDR3 sequence (DNA): TGTGCCTGGAGTGTACACTTGACCTACGAGCAGTACTTC.

For the CDR3, the DNA is TGTGCCAGCAGCCCGGGAGGGGGGGCCAATGAGCAGTTCTTC. Translating gives CASSPGGGANEQFF. V gene TRBV9 combines with J gene TRBJ2-1, with 8 nucleotides matching TRBD2. J gave up 6 bases and V 4 bases, and 6 bases lay outside the gene matches. The CDR3 loop spans 14 amino acids. CDR1 is SGDLS and CDR2 is YYNGEE in the germline V gene.

V gene TRBV7-8 combines with J gene TRBJ1-4; no clear D gene. Trimming took off 2 bases at V and 8 bases at J, with 15 bases between the two ends. CDR3 length: 15 amino acids. From germline, CDR1 is SGHVS and CDR2 FQNEAQ. CDR3 sequence: CASSLRRSTQEKLFF. The CDR3 DNA reads TGTGCCAGCAGCTTAAGGCGAAGCACGCAAGAAAAACTGTTTTTT.

The rearrangement joins TRBV14 to TRBJ2-2, with D perhaps TRBD1 or TRBD2 (7 bases each). Trimming removed 2 bases at V and 5 bases at J, with 15 bases between. CDR3 size: 16 residues. CDR1 SGHDN and CDR2 FVKESK come from the germline V gene. The CDR3 DNA reads as TGTGCCAGCAGCCAAATAGGGACAGCGGGGACCGGGGAGCTGTTTTTT. Residues: CASSQIGTAGTGELFF.

The V gene is TRBV21-1, the J gene TRBJ2-3. TRBV21-1 is assigned pseudogene status. The CDR3 sequence is 13 residues long. CDR3 bases: TGTGCCAGCAGCAAAGAAAGACCGGATACGCAGTATTTT. It codes for CASSKERPDTQYF.

CDR3: CASSINGVVDEQFF. The CDR3 DNA sequence: TGTGCCAGCAGTATTAATGGGGTAGTGGATGAGCAGTTCTTC. V is TRBV27 and J is TRBJ2-1, with D hard to call. Trimming left V 5 bases short and J 8 bases short, with 16 bases between. This CDR3 is 14 amino acids long. Germline CDR1 MNHEY, CDR2 SMNVEV (reference sequence).

This sequence joins TRBV29-1 and TRBJ1-1; 7 bases are a match to TRBD1. The germline gives CDR1 SQVTM, CDR2 ANQGSEA. The CDR3 is 14 residues long. The trim removed 3 bases at V and 2 bases at J, leaving 6 bases unmatched. This chain's CDR3 is CSVDTGATNTEAFF. The CDR3 nucleotides are TGCAGCGTTGACACAGGGGCAACAAACACTGAAGCTTTCTTT.

This chain uses TRBV9 with TRBJ1-3; TRBD1 matches 7 bases. There are 18 residues in the CDR3. V lost 0 bases and J lost 0; bases outside the gene matches: 9. Germline V lookup: CDR1 SGDLS, CDR2 YYNGEE. In DNA, the CDR3 is TGTGCCAGCAGCGTAGAGAGGGACAGCGAGAGCTCTGGAAACACCATATATTTT. It specifies CASSVERDSESSGNTIYF.